Below, 30 T cell receptor beta chains from the same sample are listed, as sequenced in a study of blood T cell repertoires in COVID-19. The protocol was immunoSEQ multiplex PCR, while the TCRdb copy is restricted to in-frame clones and leaves out a portion. The data hold about 160,000 clones, with roughly 90% observed a single time. The material sequenced was peripheral blood. Source of these receptors: a man in his fifties or sixties with active or convalescent COVID-19.

This chain joins TRBV5-1 and TRBJ1-5; a weak D match, TRBD1 (6 bases). The CDR3 has 16 amino acids. Trimming cost V 4 bases and J 0 bases, with 14 bases left between them. Per germline, CDR1 SGHRS and CDR2 YFSETQ. In DNA form, the CDR3 reads TGCGCCAGCAGCGCGAGACAGGTCGCTAGCAATCAGCCCCAGCATTTT. It is translated as CASSARQVASNQPQHF. The full variable domain, rest sourced from reference TRBV5-1 and TRBJ1-5, is KAGVTQTPRYLIKTRGQQVTLSCSPISGHRSVSWYQQTPGQGLQFLFEYFSETQRNKGNFPGRFSGRQFSNSRSEMNVSTLELGDSALYLCASSARQVASNQPQHFGDGTRLSIL.

The chain uses TRBV9 and TRBJ2-3; 9 bases are a match to TRBD2. The V and J ends lost 2 bases and 3 bases, in that order; junction bases with no gene match: 7. The CDR3 length is 16 residues. CDR1 is SGDLS, CDR2 YYNGEE, per germline. The CDR3 loop is CASSVRAGGTTDTQYF. Here the CDR3 DNA reads TGTGCCAGCAGCGTTAGAGCGGGGGGTACGACAGATACGCAGTATTTT.

The chain combines TRBV19 with TRBJ1-4; no firm D call. The germline V gene has CDR1 LNHDA and CDR2 SQIVND (reference sequence). Trimming left V 4 bases short and J 6 bases short, with 9 bases between. This CDR3 has 13 amino acids. The CDR3 loop is CASSRATDEKLFF. CDR3 in DNA: TGTGCCAGTAGTAGGGCAACGGATGAAAAACTGTTTTTT.

The V call is TRBV2, the J call TRBJ1-5, with D tentatively TRBD1 (5 bases). V lost 8 bases and J 7 bases, leaving 12 bases between the germline ends. The CDR3 contains 12 residues. Germline CDR1 SNHLY, CDR2 FYNNEI. In nucleotides, the CDR3 is TGTGCCAGCTGCAGGGAGGGCCAGCCCCAGCATTTT. It specifies CASCREGQPQHF.

This clone has just one count. The CDR3 nucleotides are TGTGCCATCAGTCCGGGACAGGGCGGCAGCAATCAGCCCCAGCATTTT. Encoded protein: CAISPGQGGSNQPQHF. The V and J genes are TRBV10-3 and TRBJ1-5, with TRBD1 matching 9 bases. Germline values: CDR1 ENHRY, CDR2 SYGVKD. The CDR3 has 16 amino acids. The V segment lost 5 bases and the J segment 1 base; nucleotides outside the gene matches: 6.

The chain joins TRBV7-2 to TRBJ1-2, with 7 bases matching TRBD1. Trimming cost V 8 bases and J 8 bases; bases outside gene matches: 14. Germline V gene sequence: CDR1 SGHTA, CDR2 FQGNSA. This CDR3 has 14 residues. The CDR3 loop reads CASPLTGSDLGYTF. The CDR3 DNA sequence: TGTGCCAGCCCCTTGACAGGGTCCGACTTGGGCTACACCTTC. Full variable domain (rest looked up from reference TRBV7-2 and TRBJ1-2): GAGVSQSPSNKVTEKGKDVELRCDPISGHTALYWYRQSLGQGLEFLIYFQGNSAPDKSGLPSDRFSAERTGGSVSTLTIQRTQQEDSAVYLCASPLTGSDLGYTFGSGTRLTVV.

The chain is built from TRBV5-1 and TRBJ2-3; tentative D call: TRBD1 (6 bases). Germline loops: CDR1 SGHRS, CDR2 YFSETQ. This CDR3 has 14 amino acids. V lost 0 bases and J 2 bases, leaving 7 bases between the germline ends. The CDR3 spells CASSLGTDTDTQYF. The CDR3 DNA is TGCGCCAGCAGCTTGGGGACAGACACAGATACGCAGTATTTT. The full variable domain, its missing parts supplied by reference TRBV5-1 and TRBJ2-3, is KAGVTQTPRYLIKTRGQQVTLSCSPISGHRSVSWYQQTPGQGLQFLFEYFSETQRNKGNFPGRFSGRQFSNSRSEMNVSTLELGDSALYLCASSLGTDTDTQYFGPGTRLTVL.

This chain uses TRBV5-4 with TRBJ1-1; 9 positions agree with TRBD1. CDR1 SGHNT and CDR2 YYREEE come from the germline V gene (reference sequence). The CDR3 has 16 amino acids. V shed 3 bases and J 3 bases; nucleotides not matched to a gene: 9. The chain's CDR3 is CASSWGLDRGDTEAFF. The DNA for the CDR3 is TGTGCCAGCAGCTGGGGGCTTGACAGGGGGGACACTGAAGCTTTCTTT.

The genes are TRBV7-2 and TRBJ2-1; no firm D call. V was trimmed by 8 bases and J by 2 bases, leaving 16 bases between them. The CDR3 totals 15 residues. Germline CDR1 SGHTA, CDR2 FQGNSA. The CDR3 loop reads CASSPRSSTYNEQFF. The CDR3 nucleotides are TGTGCCAGCTCCCCCCGGTCGAGTACCTACAATGAGCAGTTCTTC.

This chain links TRBV5-4 with TRBJ2-5; 8 bases match TRBD2. CDR3 length: 16 residues. Germline V gene lookup returns CDR1 SGHNT and CDR2 YYREEE (reference sequence). The junction had 11 bases not matched to a gene; V was cut back by 3 bases and J by 4 bases. CDR3 in amino acids: CASSSKGLDARETQYF. In DNA, the CDR3 is TGTGCCAGCAGCTCGAAGGGACTAGATGCGCGAGAGACCCAGTACTTC.

The rearrangement uses TRBV3-1 (or the pseudogene TRBV3-2) and TRBJ2-5, with a possible D match to TRBD2 (5 bases). Germline V gene data show CDR1 as LGHDT and CDR2 as YNNKEL (reference sequence). The V and J ends lost 0 bases and 2 bases respectively, with 10 bases between them. The CDR3 is made up of 15 amino acids. The chain's CDR3 is CASSQDTRVQETQYF. The CDR3 bases are TGTGCCAGCAGCCAAGATACGAGGGTGCAAGAGACCCAGTACTTC.

This chain links TRBV7-6 with TRBJ2-7; D might be TRBD1 (5 bases). CDR1 and CDR2 from the germline V gene are SGHVS and FNYEAQ. Between the trimmed V and J ends, which lost 5 bases and 0 bases, there was a span of 14 bases. The CDR3 is 15 amino acids. The CDR3 loop reads CASSLTDSTSYEQYF. CDR3 in DNA: TGTGCCAGCAGCCTGACAGACAGTACCTCCTACGAGCAGTACTTC. Based on the CDR3 plus reference TRBV7-6 and TRBJ2-7, the full variable domain is GAGVSQSPRYKVTKRGQDVALRCDPISGHVSLYWYRQALGQGPEFLTYFNYEAQQDKSGLPNDRFSAERPEGSISTLTIQRTEQRDSAMYRCASSLTDSTSYEQYFGPGTRLTVT.

The chain carries TRBV2 and TRBJ1-2; TRBD1 agrees at 10 bases. The CDR3 has 15 amino acids. V trimming: 0 bases; J trimming: 3 bases; junction bases outside the gene matches: 1. Germline CDR1 SNHLY, CDR2 FYNNEI. The CDR3 reads CASSEATGGYYGYTF. In nucleotides, the CDR3 is TGTGCCAGCAGTGAAGCGACAGGGGGCTACTATGGCTACACCTTC.

This chain joins TRBV16 and TRBJ2-1; TRBD2 matches at 8 bases. CDR1 and CDR2 (germline): KGHSY, FQNENV. The trim removed 0 bases at V and 3 bases at J, leaving 1 base unmatched. This CDR3 has 15 amino acids. The CDR3 sequence: CASSQSGTSYNEQFF. CDR3 DNA sequence: TGTGCCAGCAGCCAATCCGGGACTAGCTACAATGAGCAGTTCTTC.

This chain joins TRBV6-1 and TRBJ2-7; D not resolved. From germline, CDR1 is MNHNS and CDR2 SASEGT. The ends were cut back, 0 bases at V and 0 bases at J, with 9 bases in the middle. This CDR3 is built from 15 residues. The CDR3: CASSEALEPSYEQYF. The CDR3 DNA reads TGTGCCAGCAGTGAAGCGCTGGAGCCCTCCTACGAGCAGTACTTC.

The V call is TRBV3-1 (or the pseudogene TRBV3-2), the J call TRBJ1-1, with a weak D call TRBD1 (6 bases). The germline V and J ends were trimmed by 0 bases and 0 bases, with 17 bases remaining between them. Looked up from germline, CDR1 is LGHDT and CDR2 is YNNKEL (reference sequence). CDR3 length: 18 amino acids. CDR3 DNA sequence: TGTGCCAGCAGCCAAGAACCCTTGGCAGGGGCCATGAACACTGAAGCTTTCTTT. Protein product: CASSQEPLAGAMNTEAFF.

CDR3 loop: CASSPRGGEWETQYF. The DNA for the CDR3 is TGTGCCAGCAGCCCGAGGGGGGGTGAATGGGAGACCCAGTACTTC. The chain uses TRBV7-2 and TRBJ2-5; TRBD2 is a possible D gene (7 bases). Trimming left V 5 bases short and J 5 bases short, with 18 bases between. The CDR3 sequence is 15 residues long. The V gene's germline CDR1 is SGHTA and CDR2 FQGNSA. Together with reference TRBV7-2 and TRBJ2-5, the CDR3 gives the full variable domain: GAGVSQSPSNKVTEKGKDVELRCDPISGHTALYWYRQSLGQGLEFLIYFQGNSAPDKSGLPSDRFSAERTGGSVSTLTIQRTQQEDSAVYLCASSPRGGEWETQYFGPGTRLLVL.

V usage is TRBV5-5 and J usage is TRBJ2-3; TRBD2 matches at 7 bases. CDR3 size: 15 residues. V shed 2 bases and J 2 bases; nucleotides not matched to a gene: 5. Germline CDR1 is SGHKS and CDR2 is YYEKEE (reference sequence). The CDR3 here is CASSLPGGFTDTQYF. The CDR3 nucleotides read TGTGCCAGCAGCTTACCGGGAGGCTTCACAGATACGCAGTATTTT.

Notes on this clone: Within the sample, other DNA sequences also encode this same CDR3. CDR3 amino acids: CASSSQETQYF. The CDR3 DNA reads as TGTGCCAGCAGCTCTCAAGAGACCCAGTACTTC. This chain joins TRBV11-2 and TRBJ2-5; no clear D gene. Germline CDR1 and CDR2: SGHAT and FQNNGV. The CDR3 covers 11 residues. V was cut by 4 bases and J by 2 bases, with 2 bases left in between.

The chain uses TRBV6-5 and TRBJ1-6, with 8 bases matching TRBD1. Germline V lookup: CDR1 MNHEY, CDR2 SVGAGI. There are 14 residues in the CDR3. V dropped 2 bases and J dropped 7; count of bases not matched to a gene: 1. CDR3 nucleotides: TGTGCCAGCAGTTACGACAGGGGCAATTCACCCCTCCACTTT. It translates to CASSYDRGNSPLHF.

In its sample, this clone was seen once. V and J are TRBV7-6 and TRBJ1-2, with 9 bases that match TRBD1. V lost 5 bases and J lost 1; bases outside the gene matches: 2. The CDR3 loop spans 14 amino acids. CDR1 is SGHVS and CDR2 is FNYEAQ in the germline V gene. CDR3 in amino acids: CASSPGQGNYGYTF. DNA of the CDR3: TGTGCCAGCAGCCCGGGACAGGGTAACTATGGCTACACCTTC.

The chain is built from TRBV7-2 and TRBJ1-5; the D gene is possibly TRBD1 (6 bases). The CDR3 runs to 15 residues. The V end was cut by 2 bases, the J end by 3 bases, with 11 bases between. Germline CDR1 SGHTA, CDR2 FQGNSA. The CDR3 nucleotides are TGTGCCAGCAGCTTATTCGGACAGAACAATCAGCCCCAGCATTTT. Protein sequence: CASSLFGQNNQPQHF.

V gene TRBV4-1 combines with J gene TRBJ1-2, with 7 bases identical to TRBD1. Trimming took 3 bases from V and 4 from J; bases not matched to a gene: 2. Germline assignment: CDR1 MGHRA and CDR2 YSYEKL. The CDR3 has 13 residues. For the CDR3, the DNA is TGCGCCAGCAGCCAGGGACAGAGCTATGGCTACACCTTC. Translated, it gives CASSQGQSYGYTF.

The DNA for the CDR3 is TGTGCCAGCTCACCGGAACAGGGCGGGGAGCTGTTTTTT. It translates to CASSPEQGGELFF. The genes are TRBV18 and TRBJ2-2; maybe TRBD1 (6 bases). V was trimmed by 3 bases and J by 7 bases, leaving 9 bases between them. In germline, CDR1 is KGHSH, CDR2 LQKENI. This CDR3 spans 13 amino acids.

There are a few counts of this clone. The J gene is TRBJ1-5, the V gene TRBV2; possible D gene TRBD1, 6 bases. This CDR3 is built from 15 residues. Between the trimmed V and J ends, which lost 3 bases and 3 bases, there was a span of 12 bases. Germline CDR1 is SNHLY and CDR2 is FYNNEI. Here the CDR3 reads CASSEGAVDNQPQHF. DNA for the CDR3: TGTGCCAGCAGTGAGGGGGCAGTCGACAATCAGCCCCAGCATTTT. The variable domain in full, completed from reference TRBV2 and TRBJ1-5, reads EPEVTQTPSHQVTQMGQEVILRCVPISNHLYFYWYRQILGQKVEFLVSFYNNEISEKSEIFDDQFSVERPDGSNFTLKIRSTKLEDSAMYFCASSEGAVDNQPQHFGDGTRLSIL.

The V gene is TRBV5-1, the J gene TRBJ2-2, with D perhaps matching TRBD1 (6 bases). Germline V gene sequence: CDR1 SGHRS, CDR2 YFSETQ. The CDR3 length is 16 residues. Between the trimmed V and J ends, which lost 5 bases and 4 bases, there was a span of 18 bases. Here the CDR3 DNA reads TGCGCCAGCAGTTGGGACACCCAGACCCTCACCGGGGAGCTGTTTTTT. Its translation is CASSWDTQTLTGELFF.

V gene TRBV11-3 combines with J gene TRBJ2-1, with 8 bases fitting TRBD2. CDR3 length: 17 amino acids. The ends lost 0 bases at V and 7 bases at J; junction bases unmatched: 11. The V gene's germline CDR1 is SGHNT and CDR2 YENEEA. The CDR3: CASSLESTGPGGNEQFF. The DNA for the CDR3 is TGTGCCAGCAGCTTAGAATCAACTGGGCCGGGAGGGAATGAGCAGTTCTTC.

This clone was detected only a few times. This chain links TRBV5-1 with TRBJ1-2; no definite D call. Trimming pared 4 bases from V and 0 bases from J, leaving 16 bases between. CDR1 and CDR2 (germline): SGHRS, YFSETQ. This CDR3 is built from 16 residues. Written as DNA, the CDR3 is TGCGCCAGCAGCCAACTCCGCAGGAATTCTAACTATGGCTACACCTTC. It codes for CASSQLRRNSNYGYTF.

The chain couples TRBV25-1 to TRBJ1-5; D may be TRBD1 (5 bases). The CDR3 extends over 12 amino acids. Per germline, CDR1 MGHDK and CDR2 SYGVNS. Between the trimmed V and J ends, which lost 6 bases and 4 bases, there was a span of 7 bases. Here the CDR3 DNA reads TGTGCCAGCAGGGACAATAATCAGCCCCAGCATTTT. This sequence encodes CASRDNNQPQHF.

This chain links TRBV11-2 with TRBJ2-7; no clear D gene. This CDR3 has 12 residues. V was cut by 2 bases and J by 6 bases, with 8 bases left in between. Germline-derived CDR1 and CDR2 are SGHAT and FQNNGV. The CDR3 is CASSLIPFEQYF. DNA for the CDR3: TGTGCCAGCAGCTTAATTCCCTTCGAGCAGTACTTC.